One TCR beta chain is described in this entry. The data are from a study of blood T cell repertoires in COVID-19. At the level of the study: T cells, B-cell-depleted T cells, or PBMCs supplied cDNA or gDNA.

Original methodology: Amplified reference gene primers provided the basis for estimating nucleated cell counts. This table comes from immunoSEQ multiplex PCR, and its TCRdb copy is limited to in-frame clones, with some not included. That table supplies the V and J calls and clone size; D and trimming were determined from the DNA. The table lists 100,000 to 150,000 clones, roughly 80% of them singletons. There are 11 residues in the CDR3. Trimming removed 3 bases from V and 5 bases from J, with 4 bases in between. Germline V lookup: CDR1 SGHTA, CDR2 FQGNSA. This clonotype was obtained from a woman older than 75 with acute or convalescent COVID-19. Specimen: peripheral blood. The V and J genes are TRBV7-2 and TRBJ2-5; D is uncertain. CDR3 sequence (DNA): TGTGCCAGCAGCTTCGGGGAGACCCAGTACTTC. It specifies CASSFGETQYF.